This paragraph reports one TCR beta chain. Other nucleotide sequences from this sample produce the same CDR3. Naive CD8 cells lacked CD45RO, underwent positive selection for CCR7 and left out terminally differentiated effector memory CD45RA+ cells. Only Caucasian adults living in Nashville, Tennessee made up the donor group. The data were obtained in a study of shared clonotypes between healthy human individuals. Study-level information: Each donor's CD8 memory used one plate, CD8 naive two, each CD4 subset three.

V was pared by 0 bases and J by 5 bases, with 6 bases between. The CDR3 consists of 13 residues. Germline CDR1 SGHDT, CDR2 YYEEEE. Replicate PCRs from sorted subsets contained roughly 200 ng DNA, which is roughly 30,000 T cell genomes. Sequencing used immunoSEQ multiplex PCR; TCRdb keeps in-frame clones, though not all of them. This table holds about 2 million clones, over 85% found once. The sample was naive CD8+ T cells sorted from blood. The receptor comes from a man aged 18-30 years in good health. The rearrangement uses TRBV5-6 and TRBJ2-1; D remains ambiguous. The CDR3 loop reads CASSLGSHNEQFF. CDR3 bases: TGTGCCAGCAGCTTGGGTAGTCACAATGAGCAGTTCTTC.